These 18 T cell receptor beta chains were sequenced from one sample in a study of vaccination effects on CD4 cells after COVID-19. Data came from immunoSEQ multiplex PCR; TCRdb stores just in-frame clones and leaves some out. The data contain approximately 15,000 clones, 76% of them singletons. No antigen has been identified for these receptors. Peptide-pool stimulation followed by sequencing identified expanded antigen-specific CD4+ clonotypes in the ViraFEST assay. After more than 9 days in culture, the CD4+ T cells were isolated. This person caught SARS-CoV-2 sometime from March to December 2020, and PCR testing confirmed the infection. Two-dose BNT162b2 or mRNA-1273 vaccination was given to participants. The input for sequencing was CD4+ T cells from PBMCs cultured with SARS-CoV-2 spike peptides, taken after COVID-19 vaccination. These receptors originate from a human donor who had a prior SARS-CoV-2 infection.

This chain joins TRBV2 and TRBJ2-7; no definite D call. CDR3 length: 13 amino acids. Trimming took off 6 bases at V and 6 bases at J, with 15 bases between the two ends. The germline CDR1 and CDR2 sequences are SNHLY and FYNNEI. The CDR3 is CASSALVYGEQYF. The CDR3 bases are TGTGCCAGCAGCGCCCTAGTTTATGGCGAGCAGTACTTC.

The V gene is TRBV6-4, the J gene TRBJ2-7; possibly TRBD1 for D (5 bases). The V end was cut by 0 bases, the J end by 0 bases, with 18 bases between. CDR1 is MRHNA and CDR2 is SNTAGT in the germline V gene. This CDR3 is 18 amino acids long. CDR3 protein: CASSDSKSAGASSYEQYF. In DNA, the CDR3 is TGTGCCAGCAGTGACTCGAAATCTGCTGGGGCTTCCTCCTACGAGCAGTACTTC.

This clone has a single count. The CDR3 region has the DNA TGTGCCAGCAGCCGCATATCCTCCGGACAGCCCGGCGAGGGCTACACCTTC. Its translation is CASSRISSGQPGEGYTF. V is TRBV4-2 and J is TRBJ1-2; tentatively, D is TRBD1 (6 bases). The CDR3 contains 17 residues. V shed 4 bases and J shed 8 bases, with 26 bases lying between them. Germline V CDR1 and CDR2: LGHNA, YNFKEQ.

This chain uses TRBV7-9 with TRBJ1-1; D is unresolved. The CDR3 spans 14 residues. Germline CDR1 SEHNR, CDR2 FQNEAQ (reference sequence). Trimming cost V 3 bases and J 1 base, with 9 bases left between them. The CDR3 coding sequence is TGTGCCAGCAGCTTTCGGAGCGGGAACACTGAAGCTTTCTTT. Amino acids: CASSFRSGNTEAFF.

The V call is TRBV6-2 or TRBV6-3, the J call TRBJ2-7, with D tentatively TRBD2 (5 bases). The CDR3 is 12 residues long. Germline-derived CDR1 and CDR2 are MNHEY and SVGEGT. V was trimmed by 4 bases and J by 4 bases, leaving 8 bases between them. The DNA of the CDR3 is TGTGCCAGCAGTTTCCGGGGATACGAGCAGTACTTC. Translation gives CASSFRGYEQYF.

V is TRBV11-3 and J is TRBJ2-3, with TRBD2 identical over 10 bases. With V trimmed by 1 base and J by 1 base, 2 bases remained unmatched. Germline CDR1 reads SGHNT; CDR2 reads YENEEA. This CDR3 has 16 residues. The CDR3 reads CASSLGLAGRTDTQYF. Here the CDR3 DNA reads TGTGCCAGCAGCTTAGGACTAGCGGGCCGCACAGATACGCAGTATTTT. The complete variable domain, with remaining parts taken from reference TRBV11-3 and TRBJ2-3, reads EAGVVQSPRYKIIEKKQPVAFWCNPISGHNTLYWYLQNLGQGPELLIRYENEEAVDDSQLPKDRFSAERLKGVDSTLKIQPAELGDSAVYLCASSLGLAGRTDTQYFGPGTRLTVL.

The chain uses TRBV7-2 and TRBJ2-7; perhaps D is TRBD1 or TRBD2 (5 bases each). The CDR3 covers 14 residues. The V end lost 5 bases, the J end lost 3 bases, and 14 bases lay between the germline ends. Germline values: CDR1 SGHTA, CDR2 FQGNSA. The CDR3 DNA sequence: TGTGCCAGCAGCATCCGGGACGGAAACTACGAGCAGTACTTC. It specifies CASSIRDGNYEQYF.

This clone has only one observation. The rearrangement links TRBV30 to TRBJ2-7; 12 nucleotides line up with TRBD1. V shed 4 bases and J 5 bases; nucleotides not matched to a gene: 9. CDR3 size: 15 residues. Germline loops: CDR1 GTSNPN, CDR2 SVGIG (reference sequence). In DNA form, the CDR3 reads TGTGCCTGGAACGATCCGGGACAGGGGGCACACGAGCAGTACTTC. Residues: CAWNDPGQGAHEQYF.

The genes are TRBV19 and TRBJ2-3; 15 nucleotides line up with TRBD2. CDR1 and CDR2 (germline): LNHDA, SQIVND (reference sequence). The CDR3 contains 16 residues. The V segment lost 6 bases and the J segment 4 bases; nucleotides outside the gene matches: 5. The CDR3 DNA reads as TGTGCCAGTAGCCCCGGACTAGCGGGGGGGTCAGATACGCAGTATTTT. Protein: CASSPGLAGGSDTQYF.

The chain employs TRBV6-5 and TRBJ2-7, with TRBD2 matching over 12 bases. CDR3 size: 15 residues. Trimming took 6 bases from V and 3 from J; bases not matched to a gene: 6. Germline V gene data show CDR1 as MNHEY and CDR2 as SVGAGI. CDR3 residues: CASSRGLAGLYEQYF. CDR3 sequence (DNA): TGTGCCAGCAGCCGGGGACTAGCGGGCCTCTACGAGCAGTACTTC.

The chain employs TRBV30 and TRBJ2-7; perhaps D is TRBD1 or TRBD2 (5 bases each). Germline CDR1 and CDR2: GTSNPN and SVGIG (reference sequence). The CDR3 runs to 13 residues. Trimming removed 0 bases at V and 12 bases at J, with 18 bases between. The CDR3, as DNA: TGTGCCTGGAGTGTACGGGACGCCGGCTGGCGGTACTTC. This encodes CAWSVRDAGWRYF.

The chain joins TRBV19 to TRBJ2-1; 14 positions match TRBD2. The CDR3 runs 18 residues. V dropped 4 bases and J dropped 5; count of bases not matched to a gene: 10. The germline CDR1 and CDR2 sequences are LNHDA and SQIVND (reference sequence). Here the CDR3 DNA reads TGTGCCAGTAGTAAAACTATCGGGACTAGCGGGGGACACAATGAGCAGTTCTTC. It codes for CASSKTIGTSGGHNEQFF.

The chain couples TRBV6-2 or TRBV6-3 to TRBJ1-1; 7 positions agree with TRBD1. Germline V lookup: CDR1 MNHEY, CDR2 SVGEGT. The ends lost 5 bases at V and 7 bases at J; junction bases unmatched: 13. The length of the CDR3 is 15 residues. As DNA, the CDR3 is TGTGCCAGCAGTCGCACTCCCACAGGGGACTTTGAAGCTTTCTTT. It codes for CASSRTPTGDFEAFF.

The genes are TRBV30 and TRBJ2-3; D remains unclear. Germline CDR1 is GTSNPN and CDR2 is SVGIG (reference sequence). The CDR3 extends over 11 amino acids. Trimming stripped 2 bases from V and 5 bases from J, with 5 bases between. For the CDR3, the DNA is TGTGCCTGGAGTTGGGGAGATACGCAGTATTTT. This translates into CAWSWGDTQYF.

This clone was found a few times. The chain has TRBV5-5 and TRBJ1-1; D uncertain. Germline CDR1 is SGHKS and CDR2 is YYEKEE (reference sequence). V dropped 0 bases and J dropped 10 bases, with 13 bases sitting between them. The CDR3 has 13 residues. The CDR3 region has the DNA TGTGCCAGCAGCTTGGCGACGAATTGGGGAGCTTTCTTT. Translating it yields CASSLATNWGAFF.

The chain links TRBV7-6 to TRBJ2-3, with TRBD1 as a possible D gene (6 bases). This CDR3 spans 18 amino acids. Looked up from germline, CDR1 is SGHVS and CDR2 is FNYEAQ. With 2 bases removed from V and 9 bases from J, the gap between germline ends came to 27 bases. The CDR3 reads CASSLRPGQTTTRPTQYF. The CDR3 DNA reads as TGTGCCAGCAGCTTACGTCCCGGACAGACAACTACTCGACCGACGCAGTATTTT.

The genes are TRBV19 and TRBJ2-1; tentatively, D is TRBD2 (6 bases). CDR1 is LNHDA, CDR2 SQIVND, per germline (reference sequence). This CDR3 is built from 16 residues. Trimming shortened V by 4 bases and J by 9 bases, and 22 bases separated the two germline ends. The CDR3 loop reads CASSNQPGLAPGEQFF. In nucleotides, the CDR3 is TGTGCCAGTAGTAATCAACCGGGACTCGCTCCGGGTGAGCAGTTCTTC.

Only a few counts were recorded for this clone. CDR3 nucleotide sequence: TGCGCCAGACTCGGCCGGGACAGATATTCTGCGAACACTGAAGCTTTCTTT. Translated, it gives CARLGRDRYSANTEAFF. This chain joins TRBV10-1 and TRBJ1-1; 7 bases are a match to TRBD1. Germline V CDR1 and CDR2: WNHNN, SYGVQD (reference sequence). Unmatched junction bases numbered 17, after V lost 9 bases and J lost 1 base. The CDR3 is 17 residues long.